A selection of T cell receptor beta chains follows, all from one sample in a study of T-cell reconstitution after alpha-beta-depleted transplantation in children. From the PCR reads, TCRdb called clonotypes with MiXCR, one entry per CDR3 protein. The table lists approximately 640,000 distinct CDR3 sequences, about 15% of them singletons. Sequenced here: PBMCs from the stem cell graft donor, sampled from the stem cell graft. These receptors were obtained from a human donor who donated a stem cell graft to a child with acute myeloid leukemia. Each CDR3 is given with its conserved first and last residue.

J	V	CDR3
TRBJ2-6	TRBV27	CASSWGLAGGANVLTF
TRBJ2-5	TRBV4-3	CASSHGLDGPQETQYF
TRBJ2-1	TRBV10-3	CAISDWQGASYNEQFF
TRBJ2-7	TRBV9	CASSPDREEEQYF
TRBJ1-6	TRBV6-5	CASNFGTMNSPLHF
TRBJ2-5	TRBV7-2	CASSFGGTGETQYF
TRBJ2-3	TRBV20-1	CSARDPLAPPDTQYF
TRBJ2-1	TRBV20-1	CSAFTGGWLFF
TRBJ1-5	TRBV20-1	CSAGQAKTGTFQPQHF
TRBJ1-1	TRBV7-3	CASSLTGQASLNTEAFF
TRBJ2-5	TRBV7-9	CASNTGIGETQYF
TRBJ1-5	TRBV20-1	CSARGDRGNQPQHF
TRBJ1-5	TRBV20-1	CSARLGTYGNQPQHF
TRBJ2-3	TRBV20-1	CSATRTYTDTQYF
TRBJ2-5	TRBV15	CATSREGPQETQYF
TRBJ2-1	TRBV5-1	CASSLWTGGYDEQFF
TRBJ2-5	TRBV20-1	CSARPTYQETQYF
TRBJ2-3	TRBV30	CAWRVSTDTQYF
TRBJ1-1	TRBV18	CASSSPRGLTEAFF
TRBJ1-3	TRBV10-3	CASGRGSGNTIYF
TRBJ2-1	TRBV29-1	CSAGALSYNEQFF
TRBJ1-6	TRBV5-1	CASSPLGSTYNSPLHF
TRBJ1-1	TRBV7-2	CASSLEANMNTEAFF
TRBJ1-6	TRBV10-1	CASSERLDNSPLHF
TRBJ2-4	TRBV5-4	CASSLTGGPLLAKNIQYF
TRBJ2-1	TRBV6-5	CASNREPYNEQFF
TRBJ1-2	TRBV5-5	CASSPGTGVGYTF
TRBJ1-2	TRBV5-1	CASSLAGAGGAEGYTF
TRBJ2-3	TRBV11-3	CASSIRGEDTQYF
TRBJ2-1	TRBV7-8	CASSLAAANEQFF
TRBJ1-4	TRBV6-2/TRBV6-3	CASSYDSGTGRPWEKLFF
TRBJ2-5	TRBV7-9	CASSSYANPGESQYF
TRBJ1-1	TRBV6-2/TRBV6-3	CASSPANVNTEAFF
TRBJ2-4	TRBV20-1	CSARGAGLNIQYF
TRBJ2-7	TRBV20-1	CSARDLRTGAYEQYF
TRBJ1-2	TRBV29-1	CSVRTGVAYGYTF
TRBJ1-5	TRBV7-2	CASSPTPGGANQPQHF
TRBJ2-5	TRBV15	CATSRGQGWETQYF
TRBJ2-1	TRBV12-3/TRBV12-4	CASRSSNEQFF
TRBJ1-5	TRBV6-5	CASSPHAGGIAQPQHF
TRBJ2-1	TRBV5-1	CASSLEVRNEQFF
TRBJ1-5	TRBV20-1	CSAQGTDNSNQPQHF
TRBJ1-2	TRBV13	CASSAEDRGSYGYTF
TRBJ2-7	TRBV30	CAWSLQGREQYF
TRBJ1-1	TRBV20-1	CSARVYENTEAFF
TRBJ2-3	TRBV20-1	CSASPGRDTQYF
TRBJ2-5	TRBV20-1	CSASSRDRGLQETQYF
TRBJ2-5	TRBV13	CASSFLGTQYF
TRBJ2-1	TRBV20-1	CSARRPNGGYNEQFF
TRBJ2-6	TRBV20-1	CSARGQDTLGANVLTF
TRBJ1-5	TRBV20-1	CSARDRVNSNQPQHF
TRBJ1-1	TRBV27	CASSYAPNTEAFF
TRBJ1-2	TRBV7-9	CASSAQPGATNYGYTF
TRBJ1-4	TRBV7-6	CASSFLRGATNEKLFF